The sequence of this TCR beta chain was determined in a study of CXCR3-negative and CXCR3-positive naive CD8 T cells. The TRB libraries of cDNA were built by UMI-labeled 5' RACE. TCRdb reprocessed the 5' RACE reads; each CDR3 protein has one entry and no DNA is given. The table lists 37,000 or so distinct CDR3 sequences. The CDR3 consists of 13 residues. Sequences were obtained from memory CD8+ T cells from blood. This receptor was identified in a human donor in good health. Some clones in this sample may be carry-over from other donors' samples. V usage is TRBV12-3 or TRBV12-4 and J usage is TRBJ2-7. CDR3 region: CASNQGGLYEQYF.